This T cell receptor (beta chain) was documented in a study of response to subunit inactivated influenza vaccine. One entry per CDR3 protein, called by TCRdb with MiXCR from the RT-PCR reads. The repertoire has roughly 790,000 distinct CDR3 sequences, 21% of them found once; the top ten carry about 9.4%. Germline V gene data show CDR1 as SEHNR and CDR2 as FQNEAQ (reference sequence). This CDR3 region has 15 residues. With 2 bases removed from V and 4 bases from J, the gap between germline ends came to 12 bases. Sequenced material: PBMCs from blood, taken approximately 5 days after vaccination. This receptor was obtained from a man between 45 and 60 years old who received an inactivated influenza vaccine. The rearrangement links TRBV7-9 to TRBJ2-1; possible D gene TRBD1, 5 bases. CDR3 sequence reads: CASSLRGREYNEQFF. The CDR3, as DNA: TGTGCCAGCAGCTTAAGGGGAAGAGAGTACAATGAGCAGTTCTTC.